The following is a T cell receptor (beta chain) sequence with its context. The junction departs from germline at one end; a sequencing error may be responsible. The data are from a study of cytomegalovirus exposure and HLA in healthy donors. Overall study context: About 180 million T cells yielded roughly 100 million unique TCR beta sequences, as an earlier analysis found.

The CDR3 is made up of 15 amino acids. The germline V gene has CDR1 MNHNS and CDR2 SASEGT. PCR primers comprised 60 Vbeta and 13 Jbeta primers. Profiled with immunoSEQ multiplex PCR; TCRdb holds only in-frame clones, not every one. The table includes 90,000 to 120,000 clones, around 10% detected once. This sequence was found in a man in his forties or fifties in good health and CMV-seropositive. The specimen was PBMCs. The chain carries TRBV6-1 and TRBJ2-7, with TRBD1 matching 7 bases. CDR3 in DNA: TGTGCCGGCAGTCTCTCGACAGGGTTTCTTTTCGAGCAGTACTTC. It codes for CAGSLSTGFLFEQYF.